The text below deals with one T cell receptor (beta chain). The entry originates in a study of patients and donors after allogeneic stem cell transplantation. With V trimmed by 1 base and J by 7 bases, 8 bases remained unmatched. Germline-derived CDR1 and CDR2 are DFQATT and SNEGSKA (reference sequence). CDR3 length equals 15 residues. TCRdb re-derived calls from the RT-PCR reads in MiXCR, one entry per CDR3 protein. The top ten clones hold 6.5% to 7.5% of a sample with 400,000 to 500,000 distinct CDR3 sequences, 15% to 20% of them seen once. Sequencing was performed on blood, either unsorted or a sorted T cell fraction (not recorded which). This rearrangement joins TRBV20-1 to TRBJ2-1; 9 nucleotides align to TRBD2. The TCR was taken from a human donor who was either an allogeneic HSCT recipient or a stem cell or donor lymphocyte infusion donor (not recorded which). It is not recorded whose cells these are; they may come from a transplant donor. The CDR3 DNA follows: TGCAGTGCTAGAGGAGTAGCGGGGGCTTGGAATGAGCAGTTCTTC. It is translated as CSARGVAGAWNEQFF.